Each of the 24 T cell receptor beta chains below was sequenced from the same sample in a study of blood T cell repertoires in COVID-19. Libraries were prepared by immunoSEQ multiplex PCR; TCRdb keeps only in-frame clonotypes and omits some of them. The sample has around 330,000 clones; around 84% are singletons. Sequencing was carried out using PBMCs or T cells enriched from blood (not recorded which). The receptors derive from a woman aged 25-40 years who had been exposed to COVID-19.

This chain links TRBV27 with TRBJ1-1; the D is unclear. The CDR3 runs to 12 residues. Germline assignment: CDR1 MNHEY and CDR2 SMNVEV (reference sequence). Trimming took 3 bases from V and 7 from J, leaving 9 bases between them. The DNA for the CDR3 is TGTGCCAGCAGTTTCGGGCGGGATGAAGCTTTCTTT. As protein: CASSFGRDEAFF.

The rearrangement uses TRBV2 and TRBJ2-2; D may be TRBD1 (6 bases). Germline V gene sequence: CDR1 SNHLY, CDR2 FYNNEI. With 4 bases removed from V and 0 bases from J, the gap between germline ends came to 9 bases. The CDR3 totals 15 residues. CDR3 bases: TGTGCCAGCAGTGGAGGGACAACGAACACCGGGGAGCTGTTTTTT. It yields the protein CASSGGTTNTGELFF.

The chain couples TRBV7-3 to TRBJ2-1; no clear D gene. Germline lookup yields CDR1 SGHTA and CDR2 FQGTGA. V was trimmed by 2 bases and J by 8 bases, leaving 7 bases between them. The CDR3 length is 12 residues. DNA of the CDR3: TGTGCCAGCAGCTTAGGGCCGGATGAGCAGTTCTTC. Translating it yields CASSLGPDEQFF.

V and J are TRBV2 and TRBJ1-1, with D tentatively TRBD1 (6 bases). Deletions cut 8 bases from V and 3 bases from J, with 13 bases between. The CDR3 has 13 residues. CDR1 SNHLY and CDR2 FYNNEI come from the germline V gene. The CDR3 region is CASFEQGDTEAFF. Here the CDR3 DNA reads TGTGCCAGCTTCGAACAGGGAGACACTGAAGCTTTCTTT.

The rearrangement joins TRBV5-6 to TRBJ2-2; D is possibly TRBD1 (5 bases). Trimming removed 1 base at V and 7 bases at J, with 11 bases between. Germline CDR1 is SGHDT and CDR2 is YYEEEE. The length of the CDR3 is 14 residues. The DNA for the CDR3 is TGTGCCAGCAGCTTGATAGGGGCTGGCGGGGAGCTGTTTTTT. It yields the protein CASSLIGAGGELFF.

The chain carries TRBV5-1 and TRBJ2-3; TRBD2 matches 14 bases. The length of the CDR3 is 16 residues. The V gene's germline CDR1 is SGHRS and CDR2 YFSETQ. Trimming at V came to 5 bases and at J to 6 bases, leaving 8 bases not matched to a gene. The CDR3 loop is CASRTGTSGGGDTQYF. In nucleotides, the CDR3 is TGCGCCAGCAGAACCGGGACTAGCGGGGGAGGGGATACGCAGTATTTT.

This chain uses TRBV14 with TRBJ2-1; D call uncertain. The CDR3 runs 15 residues. CDR1 is SGHDN and CDR2 is FVKESK in the germline V gene. Trimming took off 0 bases at V and 0 bases at J, with 6 bases between the two ends. CDR3 loop: CASSQEIHSYNEQFF. The CDR3 region has the DNA TGTGCCAGCAGCCAAGAAATACACTCCTACAATGAGCAGTTCTTC.

The V gene is TRBV18, the J gene TRBJ1-4; no clear D. This CDR3 contains 19 residues. V lost 3 bases and J 0 bases, leaving 20 bases between the germline ends. Germline V gene data show CDR1 as KGHSH and CDR2 as LQKENI. Written as DNA, the CDR3 is TGTGCCAGCTCACCCTCAATCGGCTTCGACATCTCAACTAATGAAAAACTGTTTTTT. It specifies CASSPSIGFDISTNEKLFF. The variable domain in full, with the rest retrieved from reference TRBV18 and TRBJ1-4, is NAGVMQNPRHLVRRRGQEARLRCSPMKGHSHVYWYRQLPEEGLKFMVYLQKENIIDESGMPKERFSAEFPKEGPSILRIQQVVRGDSAAYFCASSPSIGFDISTNEKLFFGSGTQLSVL.

J is TRBJ2-5 and V is TRBV10-3; TRBD2 aligns across 9 bases. This CDR3 has 15 residues. Germline CDR1 ENHRY, CDR2 SYGVKD. J gave up 3 bases and V 4 bases, and 6 bases lay outside the gene matches. The CDR3 coding sequence is TGTGCCATCAGTGGGACTAGCGCATTAGAAGAGACCCAGTACTTC. This encodes CAISGTSALEETQYF.

This chain joins TRBV9 and TRBJ2-1; 9 positions agree with TRBD1. This CDR3 contains 14 residues. Trimming at V came to 3 bases and at J to 7 bases, leaving 5 bases not matched to a gene. Germline CDR1 reads SGDLS; CDR2 reads YYNGEE. This chain's CDR3 is CASSATGGWNEQFF. The CDR3 DNA is TGTGCCAGCAGCGCGACAGGGGGTTGGAATGAGCAGTTCTTC.

Details on this clone: This specimen includes other DNA sequences encoding the same CDR3. This chain uses TRBV10-3 with TRBJ2-7; D is undetermined. CDR1 ENHRY and CDR2 SYGVKD come from the germline V gene. Trimming left V 2 bases short and J 3 bases short, with 2 bases between. The CDR3 totals 11 residues. CDR3 nucleotides: TGTGCCATCAGTGAGCGCTACGAGCAGTACTTC. Its translation is CAISERYEQYF.

This clone was seen only once. The rearrangement joins TRBV28 to TRBJ2-7, with 8 positions matching TRBD1. Germline V gene sequence: CDR1 MDHEN, CDR2 SYDVKM. CDR3 length equals 15 residues. The V and J ends lost 3 bases and 3 bases, in that order; junction bases with no gene match: 7. The CDR3 loop is CASSFMSGGVYEQYF. The CDR3 region has the DNA TGTGCCAGCAGTTTTATGTCAGGGGGCGTCTACGAGCAGTACTTC.

The V and J genes are TRBV5-5 and TRBJ1-5; TRBD1 agrees at 11 bases. Germline V gene sequence: CDR1 SGHKS, CDR2 YYEKEE (reference sequence). The CDR3 has 16 residues. V gave up 4 bases and J gave up 6 bases; unmatched junction bases: 9. CDR3 in amino acids: CASSPDGQGAGQPQHF. The DNA of the CDR3 is TGTGCCAGCAGCCCGGACGGACAGGGGGCAGGTCAGCCCCAGCATTTT.

The chain couples TRBV5-3 to TRBJ2-7; 11 bases are a match to TRBD2. TRBV5-3 is classed as an ORF, of uncertain function. J was trimmed by 2 bases and V by 4 bases; bases with no gene match: 20. CDR3 length equals 20 residues. The CDR3: CARSQFGFEVSGRGTYEQYF. The CDR3 coding sequence is TGTGCCAGAAGCCAGTTCGGGTTCGAGGTTAGCGGGAGGGGAACCTACGAGCAGTACTTC.

The chain employs TRBV7-2 and TRBJ1-5; TRBD1 is a possible D gene (5 bases). V gave up 6 bases and J gave up 3 bases, with 12 bases separating them. The CDR3 extends over 14 amino acids. Germline CDR1 SGHTA, CDR2 FQGNSA. The CDR3 sequence is CASRPGINNQPQHF. For the CDR3, the DNA is TGTGCCAGCAGACCAGGGATAAACAATCAGCCCCAGCATTTT.

The chain is built from TRBV19 and TRBJ2-5, with 15 bases lining up with TRBD2. The CDR3 spans 16 residues. Looked up from germline, CDR1 is LNHDA and CDR2 is SQIVND (reference sequence). V shed 3 bases and J 6 bases; nucleotides not matched to a gene: 5. The DNA of the CDR3 is TGTGCCAGTAGTATTGGGACTAGCGGGGGGATAAAGACCCAGTACTTC. Amino acids: CASSIGTSGGIKTQYF.

This clone has just a few counts. The J gene is TRBJ2-1, the V gene TRBV11-2; D gene unclear. The ends were cut back, 3 bases at V and 0 bases at J, with 18 bases in the middle. CDR1 is SGHAT, CDR2 FQNNGV, per germline. This CDR3 spans 18 amino acids. CDR3 protein: CASSFAIALSSSYNEQFF. CDR3 nucleotides: TGTGCCAGCAGCTTCGCCATAGCTCTTTCGAGCTCCTACAATGAGCAGTTCTTC.

This clone was picked up a small number of times. The V gene is TRBV9, the J gene TRBJ1-1; 10 nucleotides agree with TRBD1. Germline loops: CDR1 SGDLS, CDR2 YYNGEE. The CDR3 contains 12 residues. The V segment lost 3 bases and the J segment 8 bases; nucleotides outside the gene matches: 1. The DNA of the CDR3 is TGTGCCAGCAGCGCGGGACAGGGGGAAGCTTTCTTT. Residues: CASSAGQGEAFF.

The chain recombines TRBV6-5 with TRBJ1-6, with TRBD1 matching 7 bases. The CDR3 loop spans 15 amino acids. Germline CDR1 MNHEY, CDR2 SVGAGI. Trimming removed 6 bases from V and 6 bases from J; junction bases left unmatched: 8. This CDR3 reads CASRRTRGPNSPLHF. The CDR3 DNA follows: TGTGCCAGCAGACGTACGAGGGGGCCTAATTCACCCCTCCACTTT.

This chain joins TRBV30 and TRBJ1-2; a possible D gene is TRBD1 (5 bases). This CDR3 comprises 17 residues. Germline V gene data show CDR1 as GTSNPN and CDR2 as SVGIG (reference sequence). Trimming removed 2 bases from V and 3 bases from J, with 22 bases in between. Written as DNA, the CDR3 is TGTGCCTGGAGTTTGCCGCGGCATGGGGGGACCCACTATGGCTACACCTTC. Translating gives CAWSLPRHGGTHYGYTF.

The chain couples TRBV5-6 to TRBJ2-7; TRBD1 matches at 9 bases. Per the germline V gene, CDR1 is SGHDT and CDR2 is YYEEEE. Losses at the gene ends were 4 bases for V and 5 bases for J; bases not matched to a gene: 10. CDR3 length: 15 residues. The CDR3 DNA is TGTGCCAGCAGCGGATTGGACAGGGGAAACAACGAGCAGTACTTC. Translated, it gives CASSGLDRGNNEQYF.

This chain uses TRBV7-8 with TRBJ2-1; the D gene is possibly TRBD2 (6 bases). The CDR3 is 17 amino acids. The germline V gene has CDR1 SGHVS and CDR2 FQNEAQ. The V and J ends lost 2 bases and 5 bases respectively, with 19 bases between them. The CDR3 DNA follows: TGTGCCAGCAGCTTATCGGGAACGACTAGATGGGACAATGAGCAGTTCTTC. Amino acid sequence: CASSLSGTTRWDNEQFF. Based on the CDR3 plus reference TRBV7-8 and TRBJ2-1, the full variable domain is GAGVSQSPRYKVAKRGQDVALRCDPISGHVSLFWYQQALGQGPEFLTYFQNEAQLDKSGLPSDRFFAERPEGSVSTLKIQRTQQEDSAVYLCASSLSGTTRWDNEQFFGPGTRLTVL.

V gene TRBV5-1 combines with J gene TRBJ2-2; TRBD1 matches at 7 bases. Per germline, CDR1 SGHRS and CDR2 YFSETQ. CDR3 length: 15 amino acids. V lost 2 bases to trimming and J lost 6 bases; unmatched junction nucleotides: 7. The CDR3 region has the DNA TGCGCCAGCAGCTTAGAACAGGGGTTAGCCGGGGAGCTGTTTTTT. It codes for CASSLEQGLAGELFF.

The sample holds many counts of this clone. This chain connects TRBV5-1 to TRBJ2-1, with a weak D call TRBD2 (6 bases). This CDR3 is 16 amino acids long. Germline V gives CDR1 SGHRS, CDR2 YFSETQ. V lost 0 bases to trimming and J lost 3 bases, with 13 bases between them. The CDR3 nucleotides read TGCGCCAGCAGCTTGGCTCTGTGGGGGGACTACAATGAGCAGTTCTTC. It is translated as CASSLALWGDYNEQFF.